Below are 9 T cell receptor beta chains sequenced from a single sample in a study of T cells in Graves' hyperthyroidism and ophthalmopathy. Researchers amplified the TCR beta CDR3 regions from RNA transcripts. Carried out on the TCR CDR3, a first-round RT-PCR used the HTBI primer set. TCRdb reanalysed the multiplex PCR reads using MiXCR and keeps one entry per CDR3 protein. The sample has over 250,000 distinct CDR3 sequences; about 25% are singletons. The source material was blood. These receptors came from a man between 40 and 49 years old with Graves' hyperthyroidism that later progressed to Graves' ophthalmopathy.

CDR3 bases: TGTGCCAGCTCACCAATGGCTAGCGGGAGCAACGAGCAGTACTTC. This translates into CASSPMASGSNEQYF. This rearrangement joins TRBV18 to TRBJ2-7; 10 bases agree with TRBD2. V trimming: 2 bases; J trimming: 5 bases; junction bases outside the gene matches: 6. CDR3 length: 15 residues. Germline loops: CDR1 KGHSH, CDR2 LQKENI. Drawing the rest from reference TRBV18 and TRBJ2-7, the complete variable domain is NAGVMQNPRHLVRRRGQEARLRCSPMKGHSHVYWYRQLPEEGLKFMVYLQKENIIDESGMPKERFSAEFPKEGPSILRIQQVVRGDSAAYFCASSPMASGSNEQYFGPGTRLTVT.

In its sample, this clonotype was seen many times. The chain carries TRBV27 and TRBJ1-5; possibly TRBD1 for D (6 bases). The CDR3 has 14 residues. Germline V gene sequence: CDR1 MNHEY, CDR2 SMNVEV (reference sequence). V lost 2 bases and J lost 3, with 8 bases in between. The CDR3 region has the DNA TGTGCCAGCAGTTTAGGGGACACCAATCAGCCCCAGCATTTT. As protein: CASSLGDTNQPQHF.

On this clonotype itself: A much larger clone differs from this one at a single base, so this may be a read error. CDR3 region: CASSYTGTGNTEAFF. DNA of the CDR3: TGTGCCAGCAGTTACACCGGGACAGGGAACACTGAAGCTTTCTTT. This sequence joins TRBV6-5 and TRBJ1-1; the match to TRBD1 covers 8 bases. The CDR3 length is 15 residues. J gave up 1 base and V 2 bases, and 3 bases lay outside the gene matches. Per germline, CDR1 MNHEY and CDR2 SVGAGI.

Many counts were recorded for this clonotype. The V call is TRBV10-3, the J call TRBJ2-7; 8 bases map to TRBD2. V trimming: 3 bases; J trimming: 7 bases; junction bases outside the gene matches: 11. This CDR3 has 15 amino acids. Germline loops: CDR1 ENHRY, CDR2 SYGVKD. For the CDR3, the DNA is TGTGCCATCAGTGAAGGGACTAGTCACGGGTTTGAGCAGTACTTC. It codes for CAISEGTSHGFEQYF.

This clonotype was picked up many times. The V gene is TRBV6-5, the J gene TRBJ2-5, with a weak D call TRBD2 (5 bases). This CDR3 is 12 amino acids long. In germline, CDR1 is MNHEY, CDR2 SVGAGI. Trimming took off 4 bases at V and 5 bases at J, with 8 bases between the two ends. CDR3 loop: CASSSGLETQYF. The CDR3 bases are TGTGCCAGCAGTTCGGGGTTGGAGACCCAGTACTTC.

J is TRBJ2-7 and V is TRBV12-3 or TRBV12-4, with 15 bases matching TRBD2. The CDR3 spans 20 residues. J lost 3 bases, V lost 3 bases, and 15 bases had no gene match. Here the CDR3 reads CASSFGTSGLAGGTNYEQYF. The CDR3 DNA reads as TGTGCCAGCAGTTTTGGAACATCGGGACTAGCGGGGGGAACGAACTACGAGCAGTACTTC.

This clonotype has ten or more counts. The chain carries TRBV24-1 and TRBJ2-2; TRBD1 or TRBD2 may be the D gene (5 bases each). Trimming shortened V by 2 bases and J by 3 bases, and 12 bases separated the two germline ends. The V gene's germline CDR1 is KGHDR and CDR2 SFDVKD. This CDR3 contains 16 residues. CDR3 coding DNA: TGTGCCACCAGTGATTGGGGGACCCACTACACCGGGGAGCTGTTTTTT. Translation gives CATSDWGTHYTGELFF.

This clonotype was seen many times. The chain employs TRBV6-5 and TRBJ2-7, with D possibly matching TRBD2 (5 bases). Germline V gene sequence: CDR1 MNHEY, CDR2 SVGAGI. V was pared by 2 bases and J by 0 bases, with 11 bases between. The CDR3 length is 15 residues. The CDR3 region has the DNA TGTGCCAGCAGTTACGGGTCGGGAACCTCCTACGAGCAGTACTTC. Translated, it gives CASSYGSGTSYEQYF.

Comments on this clonotype: The junction differs from germline at one of its ends, possibly a read error. The rearrangement links TRBV27 to TRBJ1-5; 7 positions agree with TRBD1. The CDR3 loop spans 14 amino acids. The germline CDR1 and CDR2 sequences are MNHEY and SMNVEV (reference sequence). Here the CDR3 DNA reads TGTGCCAGCAGCCGGGGACAGCCGAATCAGCCCCCGCATTTT. This encodes CASSRGQPNQPPHF.